Listed below are T cell receptor beta chains from one sample, sequenced in a study of CD8+ T cells in alopecia areata. The table came from immunoSEQ multiplex PCR; TCRdb's copy has only in-frame clones and leaves some out. The data show 90,000 to 100,000 clones, about 58% seen once. The sample was CD8+ T cells sorted from blood, taken at week 4, from a patient treated with tofacitinib. Receptors were obtained from a human donor with alopecia areata. Both conserved end residues are part of each CDR3. The D gene is left open where the match is weak. A row's size may be missing; if present it is once, few, many or a size class.

TRBV28,.,TRBJ2-7,few,TGTGCCAGCAGCCGTGAGGGCGCTTACTACGAGCAGTACTTC,CASSREGAYYEQYF
TRBV11-2,.,TRBJ1-2,.,TGTGCCAGCAGCTGGACGGAGACTCACTATGGCTACACCTTC,CASSWTETHYGYTF
TRBV2,TRBD1,TRBJ1-6,.,TGTGCCAGCAGTGTTTGGACAGGGTACAGTTCACCCCTCCACTTT,CASSVWTGYSSPLHF
TRBV9,TRBD1,TRBJ2-7,.,TGTGCCAGCAGCGTAGCGGACAGGGCCTACGAGCAGTACTTC,CASSVADRAYEQYF
TRBV13,.,TRBJ2-1,.,TGTGCCAGCAGCTTAGCCCGGGAGTCGGAGAATGAGCAGTTCTTC,CASSLARESENEQFF
TRBV4-3,TRBD2,TRBJ2-2,.,TGCGCCAGCAGCCAGCCATCCGGACTAGCGGGAACCGGGGAGCTGTTTTTT,CASSQPSGLAGTGELFF
TRBV5-4,TRBD1,TRBJ2-2,.,TGTGCCAGCAGCTTCGGACAGGGGGCGTACACCGGGGAGCTGTTTTTT,CASSFGQGAYTGELFF
TRBV30,TRBD1,TRBJ1-3,.,TGTGCCTGGAGAATTTGGGACAGCTCTGGAAACACCATATATTTT,CAWRIWDSSGNTIYF
TRBV5-6,.,TRBJ1-1,.,TGTGCCAGCAGCGCGGACATACCCTTGAACACTGAAGCTTTCTTT,CASSADIPLNTEAFF
TRBV6-6,TRBD2,TRBJ2-2,many,TGTGCCAGCAGTTATATAGCGGGAGGAGGCACCGGGGAGCTGTTTTTT,CASSYIAGGGTGELFF
TRBV30,.,TRBJ2-2,few,TGTGCCTGGAGTCCCGTTAGCGGGGAGCTGTTTTTT,CAWSPVSGELFF
TRBV7-9,.,TRBJ1-1,.,TGTGCCAGCAGCCCGCTGAACACTGAAGCTTTCTTT,CASSPLNTEAFF
TRBV28,.,TRBJ2-7,.,TGTGCCAGCAGTTTTGGAAGCTCCTACGAGCAGTACTTC,CASSFGSSYEQYF
TRBV5-6,.,TRBJ1-3,.,TGTGCCAGCAGCTTGGTGGAGGTCTCTGGAAACACCATATATTTT,CASSLVEVSGNTIYF
TRBV15,.,TRBJ2-1,few,TGTGCCACCAGCAGACTAACGGGGGAGGCCCTGAAAGATGAGCAGTTCTTC,CATSRLTGEALKDEQFF
TRBV29-1,.,TRBJ2-2,.,TGCAGCGTTGAAAAGGGGGAGAACACCGGGGAGCTGTTTTTT,CSVEKGENTGELFF